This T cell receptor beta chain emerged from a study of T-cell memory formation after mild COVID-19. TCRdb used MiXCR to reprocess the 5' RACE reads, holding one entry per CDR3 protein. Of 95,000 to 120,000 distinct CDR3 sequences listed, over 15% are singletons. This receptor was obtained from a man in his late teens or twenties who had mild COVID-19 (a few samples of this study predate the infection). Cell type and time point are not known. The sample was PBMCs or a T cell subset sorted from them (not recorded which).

In nucleotides, the CDR3 is TGTGCCAGCCCCGAGGAGGGAGCAAACTATGGCTACACCTTC. This encodes CASPEEGANYGYTF. The J gene is TRBJ1-2, the V gene TRBV2; no definite D call. The V gene's germline CDR1 is SNHLY and CDR2 FYNNEI. V lost 8 bases and J lost 2, with 15 bases in between. The CDR3 has 14 amino acids. The variable domain in full, with the rest retrieved from reference TRBV2 and TRBJ1-2, is EPEVTQTPSHQVTQMGQEVILRCVPISNHLYFYWYRQILGQKVEFLVSFYNNEISEKSEIFDDQFSVERPDGSNFTLKIRSTKLEDSAMYFCASPEEGANYGYTFGSGTRLTVV.